What follows is one TCR beta chain and its context. Its antigen is not known. Libraries were prepared by immunoSEQ multiplex PCR; TCRdb keeps only in-frame clonotypes and omits some of them. The table has about 2 million clones, about 95% seen once; the top ten hold 0.13%. The germline CDR1 and CDR2 sequences are MDHEN and SYDVKM. This CDR3 spans 13 amino acids. Between the trimmed V and J ends, which lost 1 base and 6 bases, there was a span of 6 bases. The data are from a study of shared clonotypes between healthy human individuals. Study outcomes and limitations: The donor pool, a small one, limited the genetic and exposure-history diversity represented.

This TCR was sampled from a man younger than 35 in good health. V and J are TRBV28 and TRBJ2-2, with a possible D match to TRBD1 (5 bases). The sample was naive CD4+ T cells sorted from blood. Indicated subset: CD45RA+ positively selected. The CDR3 DNA is TGTGCCAGCAGTTTATTAGGGGCCGGGGAGCTGTTTTTT. This sequence encodes CASSLLGAGELFF.